This T cell receptor (beta chain) was identified in a study of blood T cell repertoires in COVID-19. Overall study context: Samples taken during acute and convalescent COVID-19 were collected in the United States, Italy and Spain. Sources were T cells, B-cell-depleted T cells, or PBMCs; the material itself was cDNA or gDNA.

The CDR3 consists of 15 residues. From germline, CDR1 is LNHDA and CDR2 SQIVND (reference sequence). J lost 3 bases, V lost 3 bases, and 7 bases had no gene match. Authors' data handling: Using reference gene primer amplification, nucleated cell counts were estimated. Profiled with immunoSEQ multiplex PCR; TCRdb holds only in-frame clones, not every one. D and trimming come from the DNA, and the V and J calls and clone size come from that table. The table records roughly 280,000 clones, approximately 86% of them present only once. The specimen sequenced was peripheral blood. The TCR comes from a man between 25 and 39 years old with active or convalescent COVID-19. V gene TRBV19 combines with J gene TRBJ1-2; 7 positions agree with TRBD1. CDR3 loop: CASSIPRQGYYGYTF. The CDR3 DNA reads as TGTGCCAGTAGTATCCCCCGACAGGGATACTATGGCTACACCTTC.